The present TCR beta chain was sequenced within a study of CD8 T cells in ankylosing spondylitis. Overall study results and limits: A TCR beta motif made of under 10 highly homologous variants seemed typical of ankylosing spondylitis blood. It was reported that disease-linked clones were significantly enriched in matched ankylosing spondylitis synovial fluid. Reactive arthritis synovial fluid and blood were previously reported to contain some motif variants.

Germline loops: CDR1 SGHRS, CDR2 YFSETQ. The V and J ends lost 3 bases and 3 bases respectively, with 9 bases between them. The CDR3 is made up of 13 amino acids. Quantitative 5'-RACE was performed with molecular barcodes, and it yielded the TCR beta libraries. TCRdb processed the 5' RACE reads anew with MiXCR; each CDR3 protein has one entry. The table has 300,000 to 400,000 distinct CDR3 sequences, 11% seen once. This clonotype showed up many times. The target antigen is unknown. The clonotype was recovered from a female donor with ankylosing spondylitis or in good health (not recorded which). The specimen was blood, either unsorted or a sorted T cell fraction (not recorded which). The gene calls are TRBV5-1 and TRBJ1-2; D remains ambiguous. CDR3 DNA: TGCGCCAGCAGCTCACAGACTCACTATGGCTACACCTTC. Encoded protein: CASSSQTHYGYTF.